Sequencing of this T cell receptor (beta chain) was carried out in a study of tumor-infiltrating lymphocytes in primary liver carcinoma. Study findings and constraints: Paired tumor-adjacent and tumor-blood samples overlapped less than tumor region pairs did.

Comments on this clonotype: Its antigen is unidentified. This may come from a read error, since a much larger clone is one base off.

The V end lost 4 bases, the J end lost 3 bases, and 10 bases lay between the germline ends. Germline V gives CDR1 SGHNT, CDR2 YYREEE (reference sequence). The CDR3 is 13 residues long. Priming with a constant-region primer yielded TCR beta cDNA from 400 to 500 ng total RNA. Generation of the TCR beta libraries relied on three nested multiplex PCR rounds using slightly modified ARM-PCR. TRBV1-TRBV30 forward primers and a C-beta reverse primer were used in the first two PCR rounds, which each ran for around 11 cycles. TCRdb fed the multiplex PCR reads into MiXCR, producing one record per CDR3 protein. The sample contains under 150,000 distinct CDR3 sequences, approximately 68% of which appear only once. Bulk tissue was left unsorted, and RNA and DNA were co-extracted from 20-30 mg of it.

The chain combines TRBV5-4 with TRBJ2-5; D call uncertain. The clonotype comes from a woman aged 55-75 years with primary liver carcinoma and hepatitis B virus infection. The sequenced sample was tumor-adjacent normal liver tissue. The CDR3 spells CASSQDTEETQYF. CDR3 sequence (DNA): TGTGCCAGCAGCCAAGACACTGAAGAGACCCAGTACTTC. The whole variable domain, remainder taken from reference TRBV5-4 and TRBJ2-5, is ETGVTQSPTHLIKTRGQQVTLRCSSQSGHNTVSWYQQALGQGPQFIFQYYREEENGRGNFPPRFSGLQFPNYSSELNVNALELDDSALYLCASSQDTEETQYFGPGTRLLVL.